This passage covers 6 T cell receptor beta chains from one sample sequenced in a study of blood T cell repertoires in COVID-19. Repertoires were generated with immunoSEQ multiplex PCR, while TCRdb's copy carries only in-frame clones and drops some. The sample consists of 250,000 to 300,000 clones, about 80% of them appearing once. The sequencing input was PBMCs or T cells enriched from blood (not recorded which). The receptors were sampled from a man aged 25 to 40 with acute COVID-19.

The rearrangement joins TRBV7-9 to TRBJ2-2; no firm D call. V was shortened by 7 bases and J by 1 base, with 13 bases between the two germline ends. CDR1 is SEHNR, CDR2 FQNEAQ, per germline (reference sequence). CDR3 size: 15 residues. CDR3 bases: TGTGCCAGCATCTCACAGATAAAGAACACCGGGGAGCTGTTTTTT. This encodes CASISQIKNTGELFF.

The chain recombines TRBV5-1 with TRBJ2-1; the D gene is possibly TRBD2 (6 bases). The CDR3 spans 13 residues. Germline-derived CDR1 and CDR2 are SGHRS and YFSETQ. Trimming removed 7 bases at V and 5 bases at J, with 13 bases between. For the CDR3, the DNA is TGCGCCAGCCACGTTGGGACTCACAATGAGCAGTTCTTC. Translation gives CASHVGTHNEQFF.

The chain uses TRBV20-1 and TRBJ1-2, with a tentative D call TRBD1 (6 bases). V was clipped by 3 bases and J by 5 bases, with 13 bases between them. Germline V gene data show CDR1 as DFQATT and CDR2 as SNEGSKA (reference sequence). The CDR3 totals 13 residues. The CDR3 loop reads CSASGGGPYGYTF. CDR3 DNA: TGCAGTGCTAGTGGGGGGGGGCCTTATGGCTACACCTTC.

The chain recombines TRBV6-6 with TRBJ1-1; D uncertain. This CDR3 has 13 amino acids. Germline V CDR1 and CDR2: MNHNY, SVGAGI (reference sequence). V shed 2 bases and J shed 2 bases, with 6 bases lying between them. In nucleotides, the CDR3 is TGTGCCAGCAGTTACCTAAGAAACACTGAAGCTTTCTTT. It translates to CASSYLRNTEAFF.

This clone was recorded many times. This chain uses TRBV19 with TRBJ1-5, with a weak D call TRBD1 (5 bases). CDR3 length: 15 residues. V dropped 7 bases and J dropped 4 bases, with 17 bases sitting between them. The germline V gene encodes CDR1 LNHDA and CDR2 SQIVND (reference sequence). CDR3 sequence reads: CASKIFLGQNQPQHF. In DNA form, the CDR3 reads TGTGCCAGTAAGATTTTCCTGGGGCAGAATCAGCCCCAGCATTTT. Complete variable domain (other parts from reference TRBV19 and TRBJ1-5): DGGITQSPKYLFRKEGQNVTLSCEQNLNHDAMYWYRQDPGQGLRLIYYSQIVNDFQKGDIAEGYSVSREKKESFPLTVTSAQKNPTAFYLCASKIFLGQNQPQHFGDGTRLSIL.

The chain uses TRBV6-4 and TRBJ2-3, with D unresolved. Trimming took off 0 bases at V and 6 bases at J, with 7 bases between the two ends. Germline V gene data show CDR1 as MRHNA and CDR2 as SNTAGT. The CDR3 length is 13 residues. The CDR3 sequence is CASSDSSVDTQYF. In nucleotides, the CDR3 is TGTGCCAGCAGTGACTCCAGTGTCGATACGCAGTATTTT.